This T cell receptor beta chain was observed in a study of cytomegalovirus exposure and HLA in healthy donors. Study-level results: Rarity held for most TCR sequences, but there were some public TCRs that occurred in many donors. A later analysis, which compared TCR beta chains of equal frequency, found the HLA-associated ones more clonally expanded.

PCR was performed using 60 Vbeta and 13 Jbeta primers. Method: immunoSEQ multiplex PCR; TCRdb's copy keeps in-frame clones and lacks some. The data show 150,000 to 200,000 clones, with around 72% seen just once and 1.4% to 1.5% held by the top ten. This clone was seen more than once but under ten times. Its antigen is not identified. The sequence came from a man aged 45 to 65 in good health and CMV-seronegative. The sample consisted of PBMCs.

This CDR3 is CASSQAQRRLDGGYTF. CDR3 bases: TGCGCCAGCAGCCAAGCCCAACGACGACTAGACGGGGGCTACACCTTC. The gene calls are TRBV4-1 and TRBJ1-2; D call uncertain. Germline V gives CDR1 MGHRA, CDR2 YSYEKL. Trimming left V 1 base short and J 8 bases short, with 20 bases between. The CDR3 runs 16 residues.